This section outlines one TCR beta chain sequence together with its context. The germline gives CDR1 LNHNV, CDR2 YYDKDF (reference sequence). V lost 4 bases and J lost 9, with 19 bases in between. CDR3 length: 15 amino acids. The repertoire was sequenced with immunoSEQ multiplex PCR; TCRdb's copy has only in-frame clones and lacks some. In the table there are about 78,000 clones, around 96% of which are singletons. Corrective cardiac operations yielded the resected thymus tissue. The data stem from a study of human thymus T cells. The chain couples TRBV15 to TRBJ2-1, with D perhaps matching TRBD1 or TRBD2 (5 bases each). Sequencing was performed on thymus tissue. This receptor was taken from a boy in the first two years of life with a congenital heart defect but otherwise immunologically healthy. CDR3 nucleotide sequence: TGTGCCACCAGCATAAGGACGGCTCGAGGGGTTGAGCAGTTCTTC. This codes for CATSIRTARGVEQFF.